These 27 T cell receptor beta chains were all obtained from the same sample, sequenced in a study of T cells expressing NK-cell markers. TCRdb reprocessed the 5' RACE reads and stores each CDR3 protein as one record, lacking DNA. Its clone listing holds about 260,000 distinct CDR3 sequences. Material: blood T cells: a sorted CD56 or NKG2C T cell subset, CD4+ or CD8+ T cells, or bulk PBMC T cells (not recorded which). These receptors were collected from a man aged 18 to 30 in good health.

The rearrangement links TRBV5-1 to TRBJ2-5; TCRdb lists TRBD2, though no DNA is available to test this call. Germline-derived CDR1 and CDR2 are SGHRS and YFSETQ. There are 15 residues in the CDR3. The CDR3 loop reads CASSRGVSGEETQYF.

The chain is built from TRBV10-3 and TRBJ2-1; TCRdb outputs TRBD1, but without DNA this stays unchecked. The CDR3 length is 13 residues. From germline, CDR1 is ENHRY and CDR2 SYGVKD. This chain's CDR3 is CAISAAGEGEQFF.

The CDR3 protein is CASINPGVYNSPLHF. The V call is TRBV7-2, the J call TRBJ1-6; TCRdb outputs TRBD1, but without DNA this stays unchecked. CDR1 is SGHTA, CDR2 FQGNSA, per germline. The CDR3 sequence is 15 residues long.

The CDR3 reads CASSQGLAGVIEQFF. This chain links TRBV3-1 with TRBJ2-1; the D gene TCRdb calls, TRBD2, cannot be checked with no DNA. The CDR3 is 15 residues long. Germline V gene data show CDR1 as LGHDT and CDR2 as YNNKEL (reference sequence).

This chain uses TRBV27 with TRBJ2-2; the D gene TCRdb calls, TRBD2, cannot be checked with no DNA. The CDR3 is made up of 14 amino acids. CDR1 and CDR2 (germline): MNHEY, SMNVEV (reference sequence). The CDR3: CASLRSGGHGELFF.

This rearrangement joins TRBV5-1 to TRBJ2-2. This CDR3 spans 12 amino acids. Germline values: CDR1 SGHRS, CDR2 YFSETQ. The chain's CDR3 is CASSLSEGELFF. Filled out from reference TRBV5-1 and TRBJ2-2, the complete variable domain reads KAGVTQTPRYLIKTRGQQVTLSCSPISGHRSVSWYQQTPGQGLQFLFEYFSETQRNKGNFPGRFSGRQFSNSRSEMNVSTLELGDSALYLCASSLSEGELFFGEGSRLTVL.

This chain links TRBV19 with TRBJ1-6. CDR1 is LNHDA, CDR2 SQIVND, per germline (reference sequence). The CDR3 consists of 15 residues. The CDR3 loop is CASSISAAAGSPLHF.

The CDR3 protein is CSVPPGFVGGYTF. V usage is TRBV29-1 and J usage is TRBJ1-2; there is no DNA to check the TCRdb D call of TRBD1. Looked up from germline, CDR1 is SQVTM and CDR2 is ANQGSEA. CDR3 length equals 13 residues.

The chain combines TRBV5-1 with TRBJ1-1. This CDR3 has 13 residues. Germline CDR1 is SGHRS and CDR2 is YFSETQ. The CDR3: CASSLGRRTEAFF.

The rearrangement uses TRBV5-5 and TRBJ1-2; lacking DNA, the TRBD1 call made by TCRdb goes unchecked. The CDR3 length is 14 residues. The germline CDR1 and CDR2 sequences are SGHKS and YYEKEE (reference sequence). CDR3 sequence reads: CASTPGRTNYGYTF.

The CDR3: CATGGGINGELFF. This chain joins TRBV7-9 and TRBJ2-2; TCRdb's D call, TRBD2, is unchecked because there is no DNA. CDR1 is SEHNR, CDR2 FQNEAQ, per germline (reference sequence). The CDR3 covers 13 residues. Complete variable domain (other parts from reference TRBV7-9 and TRBJ2-2): DTGVSQNPRHKITKRGQNVTFRCDPISEHNRLYWYRQTLGQGPEFLTYFQNEAQLEKSRLLSDRFSAERPKGSFSTLEIQRTEQGDSAMYLCATGGGINGELFFGEGSRLTVL.

The chain has TRBV6-1 and TRBJ2-7; without DNA, the TCRdb call of TRBD2 cannot be checked. The germline V gene has CDR1 MNHNS and CDR2 SASEGT. This CDR3 comprises 15 residues. CDR3 sequence reads: CASSEWYWGGDEQYF.

This sequence joins TRBV6-4 and TRBJ2-1; TCRdb picks TRBD2, but there is no DNA to check that call. Germline CDR1 MRHNA, CDR2 SNTAGT. The CDR3 is 20 amino acids. The CDR3 loop is CASSDSEGWSGRASYNEQFF.

The rearrangement joins TRBV7-9 to TRBJ1-5; TCRdb indicates TRBD1, and absent DNA this call remains unverified. The CDR3 sequence is 13 residues long. Germline CDR1 is SEHNR and CDR2 is FQNEAQ (reference sequence). CDR3: CASSYTGYQPQHF. The variable domain in full, completed from reference TRBV7-9 and TRBJ1-5, reads DTGVSQNPRHKITKRGQNVTFRCDPISEHNRLYWYRQTLGQGPEFLTYFQNEAQLEKSRLLSDRFSAERPKGSFSTLEIQRTEQGDSAMYLCASSYTGYQPQHFGDGTRLSIL.

This chain connects TRBV20-1 to TRBJ2-7; TCRdb's assignment of TRBD2 cannot be checked, as there is no DNA. The CDR3 spans 13 residues. The germline V gene has CDR1 DFQATT and CDR2 SNEGSKA (reference sequence). The CDR3 spells CSAGPGRLYEQYF.

The chain uses TRBV5-1 and TRBJ2-7; the D call of TRBD1 rests on TCRdb alone, since no DNA is present to check it. Germline CDR1 reads SGHRS; CDR2 reads YFSETQ. This CDR3 contains 14 residues. The CDR3 region is CASSLIRGSDEQYF.

The CDR3 spells CASSYPPDGQYF. The chain has TRBV12-3 or TRBV12-4 and TRBJ2-4; TCRdb designates TRBD2, a call that cannot be tested without DNA. The CDR3 loop spans 12 amino acids.

The chain combines TRBV27 with TRBJ2-3. Looked up from germline, CDR1 is MNHEY and CDR2 is SMNVEV (reference sequence). CDR3 length equals 12 residues. CDR3 protein: CASSLGGVTQYF.

The V and J genes are TRBV20-1 and TRBJ1-1; TCRdb picks TRBD1, but there is no DNA to check that call. CDR3 length: 14 amino acids. Germline CDR1 and CDR2: DFQATT and SNEGSKA (reference sequence). CDR3 sequence: CSATQQGAGAEAFF.

The chain employs TRBV6-6 and TRBJ2-5. CDR1 and CDR2 (germline): MNHNY, SVGAGI (reference sequence). The CDR3 is 13 residues long. The CDR3 sequence is CASNGQYQETQYF.

This chain uses TRBV7-2 with TRBJ2-3; TCRdb's D call, TRBD2, is unchecked because there is no DNA. Germline V gives CDR1 SGHTA, CDR2 FQGNSA. The CDR3 length is 13 residues. CDR3 protein: CASSFVGADTQYF.

The gene calls are TRBV6-1 and TRBJ1-4; TCRdb returns TRBD1, unconfirmable since there is no DNA. CDR1 is MNHNS, CDR2 SASEGT, per germline. This CDR3 spans 14 amino acids. The CDR3 reads CASSATDLNEKLFF.

The gene calls are TRBV30 and TRBJ1-5; TCRdb calls TRBD1, which cannot be checked without DNA. The length of the CDR3 is 15 residues. Looked up from germline, CDR1 is GTSNPN and CDR2 is SVGIG (reference sequence). CDR3 residues: CAWSVGAGGRQPQHF.

The chain employs TRBV20-1 and TRBJ2-3; lacking DNA, the TRBD2 call made by TCRdb goes unchecked. This CDR3 has 16 residues. Looked up from germline, CDR1 is DFQATT and CDR2 is SNEGSKA (reference sequence). The CDR3 reads CSARAGTSIRADTQYF.

The chain joins TRBV5-1 to TRBJ2-1. Looked up from germline, CDR1 is SGHRS and CDR2 is YFSETQ. The CDR3 consists of 12 residues. The CDR3 sequence: CASSFSRNEQFF.

The rearrangement links TRBV6-1 to TRBJ1-3; without DNA, the TCRdb call of TRBD1 cannot be checked. CDR1 is MNHNS, CDR2 SASEGT, per germline. This CDR3 contains 14 residues. This CDR3 reads CASTLRDSGNTIYF.

This rearrangement joins TRBV12-3 or TRBV12-4 to TRBJ2-1; TCRdb lists TRBD2, though no DNA is available to test this call. The CDR3 runs 14 residues. This CDR3 reads CASKGLADYNEQFF.